Presented here are 8 T cell receptor beta chains from one specimen sequenced in a study of monozygotic twins with inflammatory bowel disease (dated by TCRdb to between 2018 and 2021). The receptor library was made with 5' RACE. The reads were generated on an Illumina HiSeq 2500. After reprocessing by TCRdb, each CDR3 protein sequence is one entry, and no DNA is given. This sample's table lists just over 300,000 distinct CDR3 sequences. The ten largest make up roughly 5.8% of the sample. Input material: blood. The origin of the receptors is a human donor with ulcerative colitis or Crohn's disease, or a healthy co-twin of an affected twin (not recorded which).

This rearrangement joins TRBV27 to TRBJ2-2. Germline V gene sequence: CDR1 MNHEY, CDR2 SMNVEV (reference sequence). The CDR3 contains 14 residues. CDR3 protein: CASSYGGNTGELFF.

The chain combines TRBV7-9 with TRBJ1-4. CDR1 is SEHNR, CDR2 FQNEAQ, per germline (reference sequence). This CDR3 has 14 residues. This CDR3 reads CASSPGRADEKLFF.

CDR3 protein: CSGSGTVRRETQYF. This sequence joins TRBV29-1 and TRBJ2-5; TCRdb's D gene call, TRBD1, goes unchecked for lack of DNA. Germline V gene data show CDR1 as SQVTM and CDR2 as ANQGSEA. This CDR3 contains 14 residues.

This sequence joins TRBV5-4 and TRBJ1-5; TCRdb designates TRBD1, a call that cannot be tested without DNA. The CDR3 consists of 14 residues. CDR1 SGHNT and CDR2 YYREEE come from the germline V gene (reference sequence). The CDR3 sequence is CASSLGQGRQPQHF.

This chain links TRBV20-1 with TRBJ1-4; TCRdb returns TRBD1, unconfirmable since there is no DNA. CDR1 and CDR2 from the germline V gene are DFQATT and SNEGSKA (reference sequence). This CDR3 has 13 residues. CDR3: CSATTGGREKLFF.

This rearrangement joins TRBV20-1 to TRBJ2-4; TCRdb's D call of TRBD1 is untestable without DNA. CDR1 and CDR2 (germline): DFQATT, SNEGSKA (reference sequence). CDR3 length: 13 amino acids. The CDR3 here is CSAGGGPKNIQYF.

V is TRBV20-1 and J is TRBJ2-6; TCRdb proposes TRBD2, but this gene call is untestable without DNA. Per the germline V gene, CDR1 is DFQATT and CDR2 is SNEGSKA (reference sequence). The CDR3 has 14 residues. The CDR3 sequence is CSAVGIGSANVLTF.

The chain carries TRBV19 and TRBJ1-5; TCRdb outputs TRBD1, but without DNA this stays unchecked. This CDR3 is built from 13 residues. CDR1 and CDR2 (germline): LNHDA, SQIVND (reference sequence). This chain's CDR3 is CASSIQGMQPQHF.